Listed below are T cell receptor beta chains from one sample, sequenced in a study of cytomegalovirus exposure and HLA in healthy donors. TCRdb keeps only in-frame clones here, not all; method: immunoSEQ multiplex PCR. The sample yields some 98,000 clones, around 77% seen once. Sequencing used PBMCs. These receptors all come from a female donor in good health and CMV-seronegative. CDR3s include the opening cysteine and the closing phenylalanine or tryptophan. Fields, in order: V gene, D gene, J gene, clone size, CDR3 protein, CDR3 DNA. A D gene is named only where the DNA matches it firmly. The size entry is marked missing in some rows and otherwise reads once, few, many or a size class.

V: TRBV9; D: TRBD2; J: TRBJ2-6; size: once; CDR3: CASGRLAGPGANVLTF; DNA: TGTGCCAGCGGTCGTCTAGCGGGACCTGGGGCCAACGTCCTGACTTTC
V: TRBV11-2; D: TRBD1; J: TRBJ1-3; size: NA; CDR3: CASSLRTGPRSGDTIYF; DNA: TGTGCCAGCAGCTTACGGACAGGTCCTCGGTCGGGGGACACCATATATTTT
V: TRBV4-3; D: NA; J: TRBJ1-2; size: NA; CDR3: CASSQDPASYGYTF; DNA: TGCGCCAGCAGCCAAGATCCCGCGTCGTATGGCTACACCTTC
V: TRBV5-4; D: NA; J: TRBJ2-7; size: NA; CDR3: CASSLAFTGVTYEQYF; DNA: TGTGCCAGCAGCTTGGCGTTTACCGGGGTGACCTACGAGCAGTACTTC
V: TRBV28; D: TRBD1; J: TRBJ1-2; size: NA; CDR3: CASSTGQGGYGYTF; DNA: TGTGCCAGCAGCACCGGACAGGGCGGCTATGGCTACACCTTC
V: TRBV6-1; D: TRBD1; J: TRBJ2-7; size: NA; CDR3: CASSPWTGVSYEQYF; DNA: TGTGCCAGCAGTCCCTGGACAGGGGTTTCCTACGAGCAGTACTTC
V: TRBV5-4; D: NA; J: TRBJ2-1; size: NA; CDR3: CASSPWTLNEQFF; DNA: TGTGCCAGCAGCCCTTGGACTCTCAATGAGCAGTTCTTC
V: TRBV11-3; D: TRBD1; J: TRBJ2-7; size: NA; CDR3: CASSSTGNEQYF; DNA: TGTGCCAGCAGCTCGACAGGGAACGAGCAGTACTTC
V: TRBV28; D: NA; J: TRBJ1-4; size: NA; CDR3: CASRQGGATNEKLFF; DNA: TGTGCCAGCAGGCAGGGAGGTGCAACTAATGAAAAACTGTTTTTT
V: TRBV7-3; D: TRBD2; J: TRBJ2-1; size: NA; CDR3: CASSSPGLVVEQFF; DNA: TGTGCCAGCAGCTCCCCCGGACTAGTCGTTGAGCAGTTCTTC